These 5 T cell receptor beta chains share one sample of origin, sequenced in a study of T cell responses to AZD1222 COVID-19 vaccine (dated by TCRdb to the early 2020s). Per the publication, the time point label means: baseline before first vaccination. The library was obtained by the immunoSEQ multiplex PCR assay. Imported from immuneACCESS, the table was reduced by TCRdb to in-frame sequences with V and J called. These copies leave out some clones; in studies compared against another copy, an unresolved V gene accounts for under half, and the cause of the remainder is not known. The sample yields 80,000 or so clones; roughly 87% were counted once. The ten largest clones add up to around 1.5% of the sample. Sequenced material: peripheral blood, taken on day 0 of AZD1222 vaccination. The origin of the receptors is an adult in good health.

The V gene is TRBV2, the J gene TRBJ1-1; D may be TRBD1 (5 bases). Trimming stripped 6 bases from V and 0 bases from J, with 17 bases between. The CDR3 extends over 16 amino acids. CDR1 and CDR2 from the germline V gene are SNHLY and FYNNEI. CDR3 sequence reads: CASSRSGTAMNTEAFF. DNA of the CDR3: TGTGCCAGCAGCCGAAGCGGGACCGCGATGAACACTGAAGCTTTCTTT. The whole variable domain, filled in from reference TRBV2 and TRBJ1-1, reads EPEVTQTPSHQVTQMGQEVILRCVPISNHLYFYWYRQILGQKVEFLVSFYNNEISEKSEIFDDQFSVERPDGSNFTLKIRSTKLEDSAMYFCASSRSGTAMNTEAFFGQGTRLTVV.

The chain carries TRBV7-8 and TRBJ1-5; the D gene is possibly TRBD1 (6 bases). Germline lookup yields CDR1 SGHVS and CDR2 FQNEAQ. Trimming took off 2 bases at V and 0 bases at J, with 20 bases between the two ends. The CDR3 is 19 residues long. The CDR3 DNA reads TGTGCCAGCAGCTTAAGACGCTCCGGGACATCCTATAGCAATCAGCCCCAGCATTTT. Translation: CASSLRRSGTSYSNQPQHF.

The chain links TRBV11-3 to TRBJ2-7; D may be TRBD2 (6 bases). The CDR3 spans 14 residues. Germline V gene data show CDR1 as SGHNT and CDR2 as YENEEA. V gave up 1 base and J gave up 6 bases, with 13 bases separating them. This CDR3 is CASSLGQGGREQYF. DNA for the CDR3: TGTGCCAGCAGCTTAGGTCAGGGAGGACGCGAGCAGTACTTC.

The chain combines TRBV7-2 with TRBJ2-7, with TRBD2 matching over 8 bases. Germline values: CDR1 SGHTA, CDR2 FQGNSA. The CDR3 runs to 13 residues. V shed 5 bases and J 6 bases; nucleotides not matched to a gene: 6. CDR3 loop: CASSTQRESEQYF. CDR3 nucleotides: TGTGCCAGCAGCACCCAGCGGGAGAGCGAGCAGTACTTC.

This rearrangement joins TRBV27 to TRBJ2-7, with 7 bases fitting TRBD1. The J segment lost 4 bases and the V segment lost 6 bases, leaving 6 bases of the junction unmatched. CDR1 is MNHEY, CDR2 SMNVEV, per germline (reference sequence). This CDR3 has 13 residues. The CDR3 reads CASRQDRPYEQYF. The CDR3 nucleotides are TGTGCCAGCAGACAGGACAGGCCTTACGAGCAGTACTTC.